This TCR beta chain was sequenced during a study of a mutant IDH1 vaccine in newly diagnosed glioma. The data were produced by immunoSEQ multiplex PCR, yet TCRdb's version contains in-frame clones alone and is incomplete. The data hold 9,000 to 13,000 clones, with about 81% observed a single time. From germline, CDR1 is SGHRS and CDR2 YFSETQ. Trimming cost V 1 base and J 4 bases; bases outside gene matches: 6. CDR3 length equals 15 residues. On this clone itself: Its antigen remains unidentified.

Time point defined: week 47, end of study. Vaccination comprised doses that each held 300 ug of mutant IDH1 20-mer peptide, plus topical imiquimod. The receptor comes from a man aged 25 to 40 with glioma. The chain combines TRBV5-1 with TRBJ2-5; 8 nucleotides align to TRBD2. This specimen was PBMCs, taken from a glioma patient whose treatment included an IDH1 peptide vaccine. CDR3 in DNA: TGCGCCAGCAGCTTGTTCGGGAGGGCCGGAGAGACCCAGTACTTC. Amino acids: CASSLFGRAGETQYF.